The clone carrying this T cell receptor (beta chain) turned up a few times. This entry comes from a study of blood T cell repertoires in COVID-19. The V end was cut by 3 bases, the J end by 4 bases, with 11 bases between. Looked up from germline, CDR1 is SGHTA and CDR2 is FQGNSA. The CDR3 has 14 residues. Produced via immunoSEQ multiplex PCR; TCRdb's table is partial and in-frame only. The table shows 130,000 to 150,000 clones, with about 70% occurring only once. The sample consisted of peripheral blood. The chain combines TRBV7-2 with TRBJ2-3; D might be TRBD2 (6 bases). The sequence derives from a man older than 75 with acute or convalescent COVID-19. CDR3 coding DNA: TGTGCCAGCAGCTTCGCCCCGGGGGCAGATACGCAGTATTTT. It translates to CASSFAPGADTQYF.